These T cell receptor beta chains were read from a single sample in a study of shared clonotypes between healthy human individuals. Here immunoSEQ multiplex PCR was the method, and the copy in TCRdb shows in-frame clones only, minus some. Of more than 400,000 clones detected, 90% to 97% appear once; the ten largest clones hold under 0.065%. Sequenced: naive CD4+ T cells sorted from blood. Receptors originate from a woman aged 25 to 39 in good health. The CDR3 runs from the conserved cysteine through the conserved F or W. A D gene is named only where the DNA matches it firmly. The size of a clone is reported for some rows only, either as once, few or many, or as a class for expanded clones.

d_gene	v_gene	j_gene	abundance	CDR3aa	CDR3nt
-	TRBV6-1	TRBJ2-4	-	CASSEAWASGAKNIQYF	TGTGCCAGCAGTGAAGCGTGGGCCTCGGGAGCCAAAAACATTCAGTACTTC
-	TRBV28	TRBJ1-2	-	CASSLEGVEGYTF	TGTGCCAGCAGTTTAGAGGGAGTGGAGGGCTACACCTTC
-	TRBV2	TRBJ1-4	-	CASTAGVYEKLFF	TGTGCCAGCACGGCAGGGGTGTATGAAAAACTGTTTTTT
-	TRBV10-3	TRBJ2-7	-	CAISGPQFTLEQYF	TGTGCCATCAGCGGACCGCAGTTTACTCTCGAGCAGTACTTC
-	TRBV6-5	TRBJ2-1	-	CASSSDSSYNEQFF	TGTGCCAGCAGTTCGGATAGCTCCTACAATGAGCAGTTCTTC
-	TRBV4-1	TRBJ1-5	-	CASSQEGRDHSNQPQHF	TGCGCCAGCAGCCAAGAAGGGAGGGATCATAGCAATCAGCCCCAGCATTTT
-	TRBV5-6	TRBJ1-5	-	CASSLTSGIQPQHF	TGTGCCAGCAGCTTGACTTCGGGAATTCAGCCCCAGCATTTT
-	TRBV28	TRBJ2-7	-	CASSPRAPVYEQYF	TGTGCCAGCAGTCCCCGGGCCCCGGTTTACGAGCAGTACTTC
-	TRBV30	TRBJ1-2	-	CAWEPGSGVYGYTF	TGTGCCTGGGAACCAGGGTCAGGGGTTTATGGCTACACCTTC
-	TRBV6-5	TRBJ1-6	-	CASGPRGNVNSPLHF	TGTGCCAGCGGACCGAGGGGAAATGTGAATTCACCCCTCCACTTT
-	TRBV6-6	TRBJ1-5	once	CASSPDSSNQPQHF	TGTGCCAGCAGTCCGGACAGTAGCAATCAGCCCCAGCATTTT
-	TRBV9	TRBJ1-1	-	CASSVPGHAEAFF	TGTGCCAGCAGCGTACCGGGACATGCTGAAGCTTTCTTT
TRBD2	TRBV27	TRBJ2-1	-	CASSLSGLAGGAGLAGEQFF	TGTGCCAGCAGTTTATCTGGCCTAGCGGGAGGGGCCGGCCTTGCAGGTGAGCAGTTCTTC
TRBD2	TRBV7-7	TRBJ2-5	-	CASSLGAGGPETQYF	TGTGCCAGCAGCTTAGGAGCGGGAGGGCCAGAGACCCAGTACTTC
TRBD1	TRBV6-5	TRBJ1-4	-	CASSPTGGGEKLFF	TGTGCCAGCAGCCCGACAGGGGGCGGTGAAAAACTGTTTTTT
-	TRBV4-1	TRBJ2-5	-	CASSQGQGPREQYF	TGCGCCAGCAGCCAAGGACAGGGGCCGCGGGAGCAGTACTTC
-	TRBV19	TRBJ2-7	-	CASSQQMERTVSYEQYF	TGTGCCAGTAGTCAACAGATGGAGCGAACGGTGTCTTACGAGCAGTACTTC
TRBD1	TRBV29-1	TRBJ2-1	-	CSVVQGQVTYNEQFF	TGCAGCGTTGTACAGGGGCAAGTCACCTACAATGAGCAGTTCTTC
-	TRBV7-8	TRBJ2-1	-	CASSLGDRDYNEQFF	TGTGCCAGCAGCTTAGGGGACCGGGACTACAATGAGCAGTTCTTC
-	TRBV23-1	TRBJ1-1	-	CASSQPPIRTENTEAFF	TGCGCCAGCAGTCAGCCCCCTATTCGGACAGAGAACACTGAAGCTTTCTTT
-	TRBV7-9	TRBJ1-3	-	CASSPWTSSAGNTIYF	TGTGCCAGCAGCCCTTGGACCTCCTCGGCAGGAAACACCATATATTTT
TRBD2	TRBV7-9	TRBJ2-1	-	CASSAPSGSSYNEQFF	TGTGCCAGCAGCGCCCCTAGCGGGAGCTCCTACAATGAGCAGTTCTTC
TRBD2	TRBV15	TRBJ2-7	-	CATSRGLLAGGSEQYF	TGTGCCACCAGCAGGGGGTTACTAGCGGGAGGTTCCGAGCAGTACTTC
TRBD1	TRBV11-2	TRBJ2-7	-	CASSLDKVGTGIYEQYF	TGTGCCAGCAGCTTAGACAAGGTAGGGACAGGGATCTACGAGCAGTACTTC
-	TRBV20-1	TRBJ2-5	-	CSATSRETQYF	TGCAGTGCCACGTCAAGAGAGACCCAGTACTTC
TRBD2	TRBV7-9	TRBJ2-7	-	CASSLEVSGSSYEQYF	TGTGCCAGCAGCTTAGAGGTTAGCGGGTCCTCCTACGAGCAGTACTTC
TRBD1	TRBV18	TRBJ2-7	-	CASSPGQGFHEQYF	TGTGCCAGCTCACCGGGACAGGGTTTCCACGAGCAGTACTTC
-	TRBV19	TRBJ1-5	few	CASSSTVNQPQHF	TGTGCCAGTAGTAGTACAGTGAATCAGCCCCAGCATTTT
TRBD1	TRBV23-1	TRBJ2-7	once	CASSQYWGQRGSYEQYF	TGCGCCAGCAGTCAATATTGGGGACAGCGAGGCTCCTACGAGCAGTACTTC
-	TRBV28	TRBJ1-1	-	CASSTRDMNTEAFF	TGTGCCAGTTCGACCAGGGATATGAACACTGAAGCTTTCTTT
-	TRBV6-1	TRBJ1-1	-	CASLDRPNTEAFF	TGTGCCAGTCTAGACAGGCCGAACACTGAAGCTTTCTTT
-	TRBV7-9	TRBJ2-7	-	CASSFRQDYEQYF	TGTGCCAGCAGCTTCAGACAGGACTACGAGCAGTACTTC
TRBD2	TRBV27	TRBJ2-1	once	CASSNGLAGRNEQFF	TGTGCCAGCAGCAACGGACTAGCGGGACGAAATGAGCAGTTCTTC
-	TRBV5-6	TRBJ2-7	-	CASSSGFYEQYF	TGTGCCAGCAGCTCAGGGTTCTACGAGCAGTACTTC
TRBD2	TRBV5-1	TRBJ2-7	-	CASSRTSGTDSYEQYF	TGCGCCAGCAGCAGGACTAGCGGGACAGATTCCTACGAGCAGTACTTC
-	TRBV7-2	TRBJ1-1	few	CASSNQADTEAFF	TGTGCCAGCAGTAACCAGGCGGACACTGAAGCTTTCTTT
-	TRBV11-2	TRBJ1-1	-	CASSTTENTEAFF	TGTGCCAGCAGCACGACAGAGAACACTGAAGCTTTCTTT
-	TRBV28	TRBJ1-2	-	CASSLGHQQGYTF	TGTGCCAGCAGTTTAGGTCATCAACAGGGCTACACCTTC
-	TRBV28	TRBJ2-7	-	CASSYQHRDTSYEQYF	TGTGCCAGCAGTTACCAGCACAGGGACACCTCCTACGAGCAGTACTTC
TRBD2	TRBV11-2	TRBJ2-7	-	CASSVPGGIAGGRYEQYF	TGTGCCAGCAGCGTGCCCGGGGGTATAGCGGGAGGGCGGTACGAGCAGTACTTC
-	TRBV11-3	TRBJ2-2	-	CASSVVNTGELFF	TGTGCCAGCAGCGTGGTGAACACCGGGGAGCTGTTTTTT
TRBD1	TRBV2	TRBJ1-5	-	CASSRTGGSNQPQHF	TGTGCCAGCAGCCGGACAGGGGGAAGCAATCAGCCCCAGCATTTT
-	TRBV5-5	TRBJ1-1	-	CASSFVNTEAFF	TGTGCCAGCAGCTTCGTGAACACTGAAGCTTTCTTT
-	TRBV11-2	TRBJ2-1	-	CASSPRSSYNEQFF	TGTGCCAGCAGCCCAAGGAGCTCCTACAATGAGCAGTTCTTC
-	TRBV20-1	TRBJ2-1	-	CSARTWHEQFF	TGCAGTGCTAGAACGTGGCATGAGCAGTTCTTC
TRBD1	TRBV5-4	TRBJ1-2	-	CASSLGTGDYGYTF	TGTGCCAGCAGCTTGGGGACAGGCGACTATGGCTACACCTTC
-	TRBV6-1	TRBJ1-2	-	CASSEMALSRGYTF	TGTGCCAGCAGTGAAATGGCCCTAAGTCGAGGCTACACCTTC
-	TRBV18	TRBJ2-3	-	CASSTYTDTQYF	TGTGCCAGCTCAACTTACACAGATACGCAGTATTTT
-	TRBV28	TRBJ1-5	once	CASRSFTGEPQHF	TGTGCCAGCAGGTCGTTCACCGGGGAGCCCCAGCATTTT
TRBD1	TRBV6-5	TRBJ2-5	-	CASSRDRGETQYF	TGTGCCAGCAGCCGCGACAGGGGAGAGACCCAGTACTTC
-	TRBV29-1	TRBJ1-2	-	CSVERDGTNYGYTF	TGCAGCGTTGAGAGGGACGGTACTAACTATGGCTACACCTTC
-	TRBV6-5	TRBJ1-1	-	CASTRTEEGNTEAFF	TGTGCCAGCACTCGGACAGAAGAAGGGAACACTGAAGCTTTCTTT